These T cell receptor beta chains were read from a single sample in a study of blood T cell repertoires in COVID-19. TCRdb's table, derived via immunoSEQ multiplex PCR, lists solely in-frame clones and lacks some. Here the sample spans about 120,000 clones, over 65% being singletons. The sequencing input was peripheral blood. Receptors originate from a woman between 65 and 79 years old with acute or convalescent COVID-19. CDR3s include the opening cysteine and the closing phenylalanine or tryptophan. Fields, in order: CDR3 DNA, CDR3 protein, clone size, D gene, V gene, J gene. The D gene is left open where the match is weak. Size values are once, few and many counts, or a class for expanded clones, and some rows have none.

CDR3 DNA: TGTGCCAGCAATCCACAGGGGTTGGCAGATACGCAGTATTTT; CDR3 protein: CASNPQGLADTQYF; clone size: once; D gene: TRBD1; V gene: TRBV2; J gene: TRBJ2-3
CDR3 DNA: TGTGCCAGCAGTGTGGGGGCGTCACCCCTCCACTTT; CDR3 protein: CASSVGASPLHF; clone size: NA; D gene: NA; V gene: TRBV2; J gene: TRBJ1-6
CDR3 DNA: TGTGCCAGCAGGCGGTTGTATTCACCCCTCCACTTT; CDR3 protein: CASRRLYSPLHF; clone size: NA; D gene: NA; V gene: TRBV12-3/TRBV12-4; J gene: TRBJ1-6
CDR3 DNA: TGTGCCAGCAGCTTAGGGAGGCTTAACTATGGCTACACCTTC; CDR3 protein: CASSLGRLNYGYTF; clone size: NA; D gene: NA; V gene: TRBV11-3; J gene: TRBJ1-2
CDR3 DNA: TGTGCCAGCAGCTTAACTAGCGGGGGGGCGGAGACCCAGTACTTC; CDR3 protein: CASSLTSGGAETQYF; clone size: NA; D gene: TRBD2; V gene: TRBV7-9; J gene: TRBJ2-5
CDR3 DNA: TGTGCCAGCAGCCCTAACTTAGGCAATCAGCCCCAGCATTTT; CDR3 protein: CASSPNLGNQPQHF; clone size: NA; D gene: NA; V gene: TRBV7-2; J gene: TRBJ1-5
CDR3 DNA: TGCGCCAGCAGCCAAGATCGGGGACAAGAGACCCAGTACTTC; CDR3 protein: CASSQDRGQETQYF; clone size: NA; D gene: NA; V gene: TRBV4-1; J gene: TRBJ2-5
CDR3 DNA: TGTGCCAGCAGCCAACCGAGCCTAGGACTAGCGGGGGGAAACACCGGGGAGCTGTTTTTT; CDR3 protein: CASSQPSLGLAGGNTGELFF; clone size: NA; D gene: TRBD2; V gene: TRBV14; J gene: TRBJ2-2
CDR3 DNA: TGCGCCAGCAGGGGGACTAGCGCTTACGAGCAGTACTTC; CDR3 protein: CASRGTSAYEQYF; clone size: once; D gene: TRBD2; V gene: TRBV5-1; J gene: TRBJ2-7
CDR3 DNA: TGTGCCAGAAGCTCCGACAGGGGGCGGACCGGGGAGCTGTTTTTT; CDR3 protein: CARSSDRGRTGELFF; clone size: NA; D gene: TRBD1; V gene: TRBV5-3; J gene: TRBJ2-2
CDR3 DNA: TGTGCCAGCAGCGTAGAGCAGGGGTCCTGGGAGACCCAGTACTTC; CDR3 protein: CASSVEQGSWETQYF; clone size: once; D gene: NA; V gene: TRBV9; J gene: TRBJ2-5
CDR3 DNA: TGTGCCAGCAGCCGACAGGACCACACCGGGGAGCTGTTTTTT; CDR3 protein: CASSRQDHTGELFF; clone size: NA; D gene: NA; V gene: TRBV7-9; J gene: TRBJ2-2
CDR3 DNA: TGTGCCACCAGTGATTTTTCCAGGGGGAACACAGATACGCAGTATTTT; CDR3 protein: CATSDFSRGNTDTQYF; clone size: NA; D gene: TRBD1; V gene: TRBV24-1; J gene: TRBJ2-3
CDR3 DNA: TGTGCCAGCAGCGTAGGAGTAGCGGGGCGCACAGATACGCAGTATTTT; CDR3 protein: CASSVGVAGRTDTQYF; clone size: NA; D gene: TRBD2; V gene: TRBV9; J gene: TRBJ2-3
CDR3 DNA: TGTGCCTGGAGGGGGACAGGGAGGACTGGAAACACCATATATTTT; CDR3 protein: CAWRGTGRTGNTIYF; clone size: few; D gene: TRBD1; V gene: TRBV30; J gene: TRBJ1-3
CDR3 DNA: TGTGCCAGCTCACCGCAAGGGGGGGGGATGGTCCACAATGAGCAGTTCTTC; CDR3 protein: CASSPQGGGMVHNEQFF; clone size: NA; D gene: NA; V gene: TRBV18; J gene: TRBJ2-1
CDR3 DNA: TGTGCCAGCAGCGCCTTGACAGGAGCAGATACGCAGTATTTT; CDR3 protein: CASSALTGADTQYF; clone size: NA; D gene: NA; V gene: TRBV7-6; J gene: TRBJ2-3
CDR3 DNA: TGTGCCAGCAGCAAAGGGACAGGGTTCGAAGCTTTCTTT; CDR3 protein: CASSKGTGFEAFF; clone size: NA; D gene: TRBD1; V gene: TRBV7-2; J gene: TRBJ1-1
CDR3 DNA: TGTGCCAGCAGCCAAGGGGACAGATATCAGCCCCAGCATTTT; CDR3 protein: CASSQGDRYQPQHF; clone size: NA; D gene: TRBD1; V gene: TRBV3-1/TRBV3-2; J gene: TRBJ1-5
CDR3 DNA: TGTGCCAGCAGCTTGGCCAACTACGAGCAGTACTTC; CDR3 protein: CASSLANYEQYF; clone size: NA; D gene: NA; V gene: TRBV5-6; J gene: TRBJ2-7
CDR3 DNA: TGTGCCATCAGTGCGACAGATGACACTGGAAACACCATATATTTT; CDR3 protein: CAISATDDTGNTIYF; clone size: NA; D gene: NA; V gene: TRBV10-3; J gene: TRBJ1-3
CDR3 DNA: TGCGCCAGCAGCTTGAATCCTAGCGGGACCTACAATGAGCAGTTCTTC; CDR3 protein: CASSLNPSGTYNEQFF; clone size: NA; D gene: TRBD2; V gene: TRBV5-1; J gene: TRBJ2-1
CDR3 DNA: TGTGCCAGCAGCTTAGGGCCAGGTGCGACAAAGACCCAGTACTTC; CDR3 protein: CASSLGPGATKTQYF; clone size: once; D gene: NA; V gene: TRBV7-2; J gene: TRBJ2-5
CDR3 DNA: TGTGCCAGCAGCCCCGACAGAAATCAGCCCCAGCATTTT; CDR3 protein: CASSPDRNQPQHF; clone size: NA; D gene: NA; V gene: TRBV6-5; J gene: TRBJ1-5
CDR3 DNA: TGTGCCTGGAGGGAGAGAGGGCGCTATGGCTACACCTTC; CDR3 protein: CAWRERGRYGYTF; clone size: NA; D gene: NA; V gene: TRBV30; J gene: TRBJ1-2
CDR3 DNA: TGTGCCAGCAGCTTGGTAACAGGGGGCGTAGGTGAAAAACTGTTTTTT; CDR3 protein: CASSLVTGGVGEKLFF; clone size: NA; D gene: TRBD1; V gene: TRBV11-3; J gene: TRBJ1-4
CDR3 DNA: TGTGCCAGCAGTGTTCCCGACTTAATTGGAACAGATACGCAGTATTTT; CDR3 protein: CASSVPDLIGTDTQYF; clone size: NA; D gene: NA; V gene: TRBV6-4; J gene: TRBJ2-3
CDR3 DNA: TGTGCCAGCAGCGTAGATATTGAGTTCCCCGGCGGGGGCGCAGATACGCAGTATTTT; CDR3 protein: CASSVDIEFPGGGADTQYF; clone size: NA; D gene: NA; V gene: TRBV9; J gene: TRBJ2-3
CDR3 DNA: TGTGCCAGCAGTGAAACGACAAGCCAAGAGACCCAGTACTTC; CDR3 protein: CASSETTSQETQYF; clone size: once; D gene: NA; V gene: TRBV6-1; J gene: TRBJ2-5
CDR3 DNA: TGTGCCAGCTCAGGACAGGGCCGGGAGCCCCAGCATTTT; CDR3 protein: CASSGQGREPQHF; clone size: NA; D gene: TRBD1; V gene: TRBV18; J gene: TRBJ1-5
CDR3 DNA: TGTGCCAGCTCGGACAGGGGAGATGGTTCACCCCTCCACTTT; CDR3 protein: CASSDRGDGSPLHF; clone size: NA; D gene: TRBD1; V gene: TRBV5-4; J gene: TRBJ1-6
CDR3 DNA: TGTGCCAGCAGCTTAGTGGTCGGGGGGGCGGACGAGCAGTACTTC; CDR3 protein: CASSLVVGGADEQYF; clone size: NA; D gene: TRBD2; V gene: TRBV7-9; J gene: TRBJ2-7
CDR3 DNA: TGTGCCAGCAGTGAGAGGGGCCGGACCAGGGGGGATGAAAAACTGTTTTTT; CDR3 protein: CASSERGRTRGDEKLFF; clone size: NA; D gene: TRBD1; V gene: TRBV2; J gene: TRBJ1-4
CDR3 DNA: TGTGCCGGGAAGACCAGCGGGGACTATGGCTACACCTTC; CDR3 protein: CAGKTSGDYGYTF; clone size: NA; D gene: NA; V gene: TRBV6-5; J gene: TRBJ1-2
CDR3 DNA: TGTGCCAGCAGTTGGAGGGGCTCCTACGAGCAGTACTTC; CDR3 protein: CASSWRGSYEQYF; clone size: NA; D gene: NA; V gene: TRBV27; J gene: TRBJ2-7
CDR3 DNA: TGTGCCAGCAGCTTTTTCGGGACAGGGGGCTACACCTTC; CDR3 protein: CASSFFGTGGYTF; clone size: NA; D gene: TRBD1; V gene: TRBV7-2; J gene: TRBJ1-2
CDR3 DNA: TGCGCCAGCAGCCAAGCCACCGACAGGGGTAATGAAAAACTGTTTTTT; CDR3 protein: CASSQATDRGNEKLFF; clone size: few; D gene: TRBD1; V gene: TRBV4-3; J gene: TRBJ1-4
CDR3 DNA: TGCAGTGCTAGTGGCGGCAGGGGGTGGAGTGGCTACACCTTC; CDR3 protein: CSASGGRGWSGYTF; clone size: NA; D gene: TRBD1; V gene: TRBV20-1; J gene: TRBJ1-2
CDR3 DNA: TGTGCCAGCAGCCGTCTAACAACGACAGATTCTAGCACAGATACGCAGTATTTT; CDR3 protein: CASSRLTTTDSSTDTQYF; clone size: NA; D gene: NA; V gene: TRBV7-9; J gene: TRBJ2-3
CDR3 DNA: TGTGCCAGCAGCTTAGGACTAGCGGGGGGTGGAGTAAATGAGCAGTTCTTC; CDR3 protein: CASSLGLAGGGVNEQFF; clone size: NA; D gene: TRBD2; V gene: TRBV11-3; J gene: TRBJ2-1
CDR3 DNA: TGTGCCAGCAGCTTAGGGACTAGTTTTGATGAGCAGTTCTTC; CDR3 protein: CASSLGTSFDEQFF; clone size: NA; D gene: TRBD2; V gene: TRBV7-9; J gene: TRBJ2-1
CDR3 DNA: TGTGCCAGCACAGGGCCGTCGGGCAATGAGCAGTTCTTC; CDR3 protein: CASTGPSGNEQFF; clone size: NA; D gene: NA; V gene: TRBV21-1; J gene: TRBJ2-1
CDR3 DNA: TGTGCCAGCAGCGTAGCGGGGGGGCGCGAAGAGACCCAGTACTTC; CDR3 protein: CASSVAGGREETQYF; clone size: NA; D gene: TRBD2; V gene: TRBV9; J gene: TRBJ2-5
CDR3 DNA: TGTGCCAGCAGTGGCCGGACAGGGGTTCCGTCCGAGCAGTACTTC; CDR3 protein: CASSGRTGVPSEQYF; clone size: NA; D gene: TRBD1; V gene: TRBV6-2/TRBV6-3; J gene: TRBJ2-7